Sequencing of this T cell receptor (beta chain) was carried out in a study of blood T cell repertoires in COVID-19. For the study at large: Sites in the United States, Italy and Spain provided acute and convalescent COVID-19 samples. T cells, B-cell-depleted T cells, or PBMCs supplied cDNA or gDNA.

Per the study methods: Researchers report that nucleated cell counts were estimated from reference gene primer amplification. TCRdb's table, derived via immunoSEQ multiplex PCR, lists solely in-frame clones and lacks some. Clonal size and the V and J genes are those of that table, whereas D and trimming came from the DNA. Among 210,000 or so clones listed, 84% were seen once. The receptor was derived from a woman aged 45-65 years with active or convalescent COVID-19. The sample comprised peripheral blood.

CDR3 sequence (DNA): TGCGCCAGCTGTGGGTCCCGAGGGAACAATTCACCCCTCCACTTT. It encodes CASCGSRGNNSPLHF. This chain uses TRBV10-2 with TRBJ1-6, with D uncertain. Germline CDR1 is WSHSY and CDR2 is SAAADI. Deletions cut 8 bases from V and 7 bases from J, with 18 bases between. The CDR3 extends over 15 amino acids.